This T cell receptor beta chain was sequenced for a study of cytomegalovirus exposure and HLA in healthy donors. To note about this clone: Its antigen is unidentified.

Germline CDR1 is SGHRS and CDR2 is YFSETQ. After removal of 4 bases from V and 0 bases from J, the junction contained 4 bases not matched to a gene. The CDR3 is 15 amino acids. Study-level points and caveats: In a later analysis, HLA-C alleles had the fewest associated TCRs, DRB1 alleles the most.

Vbeta (60) and Jbeta (13) primers were used in the PCR. Assay used: immunoSEQ multiplex PCR; TCRdb lists only in-frame clones, some missing. The sample has about 160,000 clones; roughly 80% are singletons. The specimen sequenced was PBMCs. The source of this sequence is a middle-aged man in good health and CMV-seropositive. The gene calls are TRBV5-1 and TRBJ2-5, with 9 bases that match TRBD1. The DNA for the CDR3 is TGCGCCAGCAGCCGGACAGGGGCGTACCAAGAGACCCAGTACTTC. Translation gives CASSRTGAYQETQYF. The full variable domain, with the rest looked up from reference TRBV5-1 and TRBJ2-5, is KAGVTQTPRYLIKTRGQQVTLSCSPISGHRSVSWYQQTPGQGLQFLFEYFSETQRNKGNFPGRFSGRQFSNSRSEMNVSTLELGDSALYLCASSRTGAYQETQYFGPGTRLLVL.